These 11 T cell receptor beta chains were sequenced from one sample in a study of cytomegalovirus exposure and HLA in healthy donors. PCR employed 60 Vbeta and 13 Jbeta primers. Method: immunoSEQ multiplex PCR; TCRdb's copy keeps in-frame clones and lacks some. The sample contains fewer than 250,000 clones, roughly four fifths of which appear only once. Sequenced material: PBMCs. The receptors derive from a man aged 18 to 30 in good health and CMV-seronegative.

This clone was seen only once. V gene TRBV6-5 combines with J gene TRBJ1-2; 8 bases line up with TRBD1. The germline V gene has CDR1 MNHEY and CDR2 SVGAGI. This CDR3 is 14 amino acids long. The ends lost 2 bases at V and 3 bases at J; junction bases unmatched: 2. The CDR3 protein is CASSYRTGYYGYTF. CDR3 in DNA: TGTGCCAGCAGTTACCGGACAGGGTACTATGGCTACACCTTC.

The chain recombines TRBV6-5 with TRBJ1-1; possibly TRBD1 for D (5 bases). Between the trimmed V and J ends, which lost 0 bases and 7 bases, there was a span of 9 bases. Germline V gene data show CDR1 as MNHEY and CDR2 as SVGAGI. The CDR3 consists of 13 residues. The DNA for the CDR3 is TGTGCCAGCAGTTACTCCCAGGGTGGTGAAGCTTTCTTT. It codes for CASSYSQGGEAFF.

V is TRBV29-1 and J is TRBJ1-5; D gene unclear. The CDR3 spans 13 residues. V shed 6 bases and J shed 4 bases, with 13 bases lying between them. The V gene's germline CDR1 is SQVTM and CDR2 ANQGSEA. The DNA of the CDR3 is TGCAGCGTCGGAATCAGCGGGAATCAGCCCCAGCATTTT. This gives the protein CSVGISGNQPQHF.

The chain uses TRBV7-6 and TRBJ2-2, with D possibly matching TRBD2 (7 bases). This CDR3 is built from 15 residues. V shed 0 bases and J shed 7 bases, with 12 bases lying between them. Germline CDR1 SGHVS, CDR2 FNYEAQ. The CDR3 here is CASSLAGGPVGELFF. CDR3 bases: TGTGCCAGCAGCTTAGCGGGGGGGCCAGTCGGGGAGCTGTTTTTT.

This chain uses TRBV7-2 with TRBJ2-5, with TRBD1 matching over 8 bases. V lost 1 base and J lost 5; bases outside the gene matches: 12. CDR3 length: 17 amino acids. Germline CDR1 is SGHTA and CDR2 is FQGNSA. DNA for the CDR3: TGTGCCAGCAGCTTAGATTGGGGCACAGGGGGATCGGAGACCCAGTACTTC. Protein product: CASSLDWGTGGSETQYF.

The rearrangement uses TRBV27 and TRBJ1-1; D is ambiguous. This CDR3 spans 15 amino acids. The germline CDR1 and CDR2 sequences are MNHEY and SMNVEV (reference sequence). V lost 5 bases and J 0 bases, leaving 13 bases between the germline ends. The CDR3 sequence: CASSPLGDLNTEAFF. The CDR3, as DNA: TGTGCCAGCAGTCCCCTCGGGGATCTGAACACTGAAGCTTTCTTT.

The chain employs TRBV6-5 and TRBJ1-2; no reliable D call. CDR1 and CDR2 from the germline V gene are MNHEY and SVGAGI. V gave up 5 bases and J gave up 4 bases, with 17 bases separating them. The length of the CDR3 is 15 residues. The CDR3 coding sequence is TGTGCCAGCAGTCACCGATTGAGGGCGGGCTATGGCTACACCTTC. It yields the protein CASSHRLRAGYGYTF.

This sequence joins TRBV13 and TRBJ2-7, with 8 nucleotides matching TRBD1. The length of the CDR3 is 16 residues. The junction had 9 bases not matched to a gene; V was cut back by 2 bases and J by 3 bases. The germline V gene encodes CDR1 PRHDT and CDR2 FYEKMQ (reference sequence). The DNA of the CDR3 is TGTGCCAGCAGCTTATTAGTCCGGACAGGGAACTACGAGCAGTACTTC. Translation: CASSLLVRTGNYEQYF.

This sequence joins TRBV4-1 and TRBJ2-7; D is possibly TRBD1 (5 bases). V shed 0 bases and J shed 0 bases, with 12 bases lying between them. The CDR3 contains 16 residues. Germline values: CDR1 MGHRA, CDR2 YSYEKL. CDR3 sequence (DNA): TGCGCCAGCAGCCAAGATTGGAGACAGAACTCCTACGAGCAGTACTTC. It is translated as CASSQDWRQNSYEQYF.

The chain combines TRBV19 with TRBJ1-4, with 10 nucleotides matching TRBD1. V trimming: 9 bases; J trimming: 7 bases; junction bases outside the gene matches: 8. Germline V gene data show CDR1 as LNHDA and CDR2 as SQIVND (reference sequence). The CDR3 consists of 14 residues. The CDR3 nucleotides are TGTGCCAGCGCAAAGGACAGGGGGAGTGAAAAACTGTTTTTT. This encodes CASAKDRGSEKLFF. Looking up the rest from reference TRBV19 and TRBJ1-4 gives the full variable domain: DGGITQSPKYLFRKEGQNVTLSCEQNLNHDAMYWYRQDPGQGLRLIYYSQIVNDFQKGDIAEGYSVSREKKESFPLTVTSAQKNPTAFYLCASAKDRGSEKLFFGSGTQLSVL.

A few counts support this clone. The CDR3 nucleotides read TGTGCCAGCAGTGTTCGGGGAGACGAGCAGTACTTC. Translating gives CASSVRGDEQYF. The chain employs TRBV2 and TRBJ2-7; tentatively, D is TRBD2 (5 bases). Germline CDR1 is SNHLY and CDR2 is FYNNEI. V shed 4 bases and J shed 5 bases, with 9 bases lying between them. CDR3 length: 12 amino acids.